This T cell receptor (beta chain) was found in a study of blood T cell repertoires in COVID-19. Sequenced by immunoSEQ multiplex PCR; TCRdb stores in-frame clones only, minus some. The sample yields some 87,000 clones, about 85% seen once. The CDR3 length is 18 residues. V gave up 2 bases and J gave up 1 base; unmatched junction bases: 14. Germline assignment: CDR1 GTSNPN and CDR2 SVGIG (reference sequence). Sequenced material: peripheral blood. The rearrangement joins TRBV30 to TRBJ2-7; 10 bases are a match to TRBD1. This receptor was identified in a woman in her 70s with active or convalescent COVID-19. CDR3 nucleotide sequence: TGTGCCTGGAGTTCTAGGACAGGGGGTAACTTATTTTCCTACGAGCAGTACTTC. Its translation: CAWSSRTGGNLFSYEQYF.